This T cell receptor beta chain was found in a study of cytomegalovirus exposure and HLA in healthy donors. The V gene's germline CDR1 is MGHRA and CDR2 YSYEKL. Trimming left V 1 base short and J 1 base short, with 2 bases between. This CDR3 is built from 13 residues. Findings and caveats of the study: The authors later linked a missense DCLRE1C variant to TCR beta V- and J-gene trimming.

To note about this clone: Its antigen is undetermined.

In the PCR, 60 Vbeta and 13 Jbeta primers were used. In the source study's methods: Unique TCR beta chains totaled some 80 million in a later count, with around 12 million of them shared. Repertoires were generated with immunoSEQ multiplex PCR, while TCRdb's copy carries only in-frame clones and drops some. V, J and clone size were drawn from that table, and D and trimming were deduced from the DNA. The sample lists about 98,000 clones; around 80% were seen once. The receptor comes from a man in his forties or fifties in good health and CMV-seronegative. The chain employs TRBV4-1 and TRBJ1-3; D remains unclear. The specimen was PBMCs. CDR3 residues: CASSQASGNTIYF. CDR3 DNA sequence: TGCGCCAGCAGCCAAGCGTCTGGAAACACCATATATTTT.